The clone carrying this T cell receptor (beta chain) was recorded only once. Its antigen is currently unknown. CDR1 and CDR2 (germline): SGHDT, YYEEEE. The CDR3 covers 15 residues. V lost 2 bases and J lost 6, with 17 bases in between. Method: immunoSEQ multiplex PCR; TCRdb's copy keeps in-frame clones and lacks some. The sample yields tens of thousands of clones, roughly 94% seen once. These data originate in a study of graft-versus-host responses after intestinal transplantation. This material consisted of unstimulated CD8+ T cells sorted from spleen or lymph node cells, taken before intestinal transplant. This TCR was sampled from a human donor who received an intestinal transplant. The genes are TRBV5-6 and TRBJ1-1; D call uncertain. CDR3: CASSLPTTMSAEAFF. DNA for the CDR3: TGTGCCAGCAGCTTACCAACAACCATGAGCGCTGAAGCTTTCTTT.